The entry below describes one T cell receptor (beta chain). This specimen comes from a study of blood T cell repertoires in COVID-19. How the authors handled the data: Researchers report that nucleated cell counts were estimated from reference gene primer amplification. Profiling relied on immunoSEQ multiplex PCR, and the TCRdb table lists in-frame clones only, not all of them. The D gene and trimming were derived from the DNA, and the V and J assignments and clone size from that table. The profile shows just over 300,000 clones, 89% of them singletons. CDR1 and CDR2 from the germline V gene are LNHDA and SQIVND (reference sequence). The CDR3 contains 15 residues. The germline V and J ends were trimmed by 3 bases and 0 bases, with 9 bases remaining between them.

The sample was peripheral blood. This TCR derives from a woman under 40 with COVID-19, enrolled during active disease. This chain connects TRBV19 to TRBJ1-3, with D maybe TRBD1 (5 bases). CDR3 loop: CASSIGHSSGNTIYF. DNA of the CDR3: TGTGCCAGTAGTATCGGACACTCCTCTGGAAACACCATATATTTT.